These 6 T cell receptor beta chains came from one sample sequenced in a study of cytomegalovirus exposure and HLA in healthy donors. The PCR contained 60 Vbeta and 13 Jbeta primers. This table comes from immunoSEQ multiplex PCR, and its TCRdb copy is limited to in-frame clones, with some not included. The sample consists of 130,000 or so clones, approximately 72% of them appearing once. Sequencing was done on a sample of PBMCs. All receptors come from a woman aged 55-69 years in good health and CMV-seronegative.

The chain combines TRBV5-6 with TRBJ2-3; TRBD2 matches 14 bases. Germline V gene data show CDR1 as SGHDT and CDR2 as YYEEEE. CDR3 length equals 16 residues. Losses at the gene ends were 2 bases for V and 8 bases for J; bases not matched to a gene: 7. The CDR3 bases are TGTGCCAGCAGCTTTTCCGGGACTAGCGGGAGATCTACGCAGTATTTT. This translates into CASSFSGTSGRSTQYF.

The chain couples TRBV7-9 to TRBJ2-1, with TRBD2 identical over 9 bases. CDR1 is SEHNR, CDR2 FQNEAQ, per germline (reference sequence). The length of the CDR3 is 14 residues. The V segment lost 3 bases and the J segment 5 bases; nucleotides outside the gene matches: 2. The CDR3 reads CASSFLAGDNEQFF. Written as DNA, the CDR3 is TGTGCCAGCAGCTTCTTAGCGGGAGACAATGAGCAGTTCTTC.

In its sample, this clone was seen a few times. The rearrangement uses TRBV6-5 and TRBJ2-3; 7 bases are a match to TRBD1. V gave up 6 bases and J gave up 1 base; unmatched junction bases: 4. The germline CDR1 and CDR2 sequences are MNHEY and SVGAGI. The CDR3 spans 14 residues. Here the CDR3 reads CASSNTGGTDTQYF. CDR3 in DNA: TGTGCCAGCAGCAATACAGGGGGCACAGATACGCAGTATTTT.

This clone occurred a few times. This chain links TRBV13 with TRBJ1-3, with D tentatively TRBD1 (6 bases). Germline CDR1 is PRHDT and CDR2 is FYEKMQ (reference sequence). V lost 8 bases and J 2 bases, leaving 16 bases between the germline ends. This CDR3 has 15 residues. This CDR3 reads CASCRGVIAGNTIYF. CDR3 in DNA: TGTGCCAGCTGCAGGGGTGTTATAGCTGGAAACACCATATATTTT.

The CDR3: CASSLDLGGGTDTQYF. The CDR3 DNA reads as TGTGCCAGCAGCTTAGATCTAGGGGGAGGCACAGATACGCAGTATTTT. This sequence joins TRBV7-9 and TRBJ2-3; D is possibly TRBD1 (6 bases). The CDR3 runs 16 residues. V dropped 1 base and J dropped 1 base, with 12 bases sitting between them. The germline gives CDR1 SEHNR, CDR2 FQNEAQ (reference sequence).

The chain couples TRBV14 to TRBJ2-2, with unresolved D. Trimming cost V 0 bases and J 5 bases, with 7 bases left between them. Germline CDR1 is SGHDN and CDR2 is FVKESK. The CDR3 is made up of 14 amino acids. The CDR3 reads CASSQDIGTGELFF. CDR3 nucleotides: TGTGCCAGCAGCCAAGATATCGGGACCGGGGAGCTGTTTTTT.